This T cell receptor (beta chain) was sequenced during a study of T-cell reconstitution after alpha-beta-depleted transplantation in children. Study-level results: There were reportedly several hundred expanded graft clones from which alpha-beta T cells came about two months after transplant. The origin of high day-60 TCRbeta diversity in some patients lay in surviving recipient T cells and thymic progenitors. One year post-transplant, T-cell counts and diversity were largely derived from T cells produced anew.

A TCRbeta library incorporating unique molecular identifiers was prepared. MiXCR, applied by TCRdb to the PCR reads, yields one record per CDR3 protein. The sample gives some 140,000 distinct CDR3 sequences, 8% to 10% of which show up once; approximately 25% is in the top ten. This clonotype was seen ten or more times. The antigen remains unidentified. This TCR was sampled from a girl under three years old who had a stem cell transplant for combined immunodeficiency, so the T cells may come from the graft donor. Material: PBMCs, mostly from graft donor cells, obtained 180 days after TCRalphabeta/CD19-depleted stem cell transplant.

The CDR3 DNA reads as TGCGCCAGCAGCCCAGGGGGCAGGACCGGGGAGCTGTTTTTT. This codes for CASSPGGRTGELFF. The V and J genes are TRBV5-1 and TRBJ2-2; 8 nucleotides agree with TRBD1. The ends lost 4 bases at V and 5 bases at J; junction bases unmatched: 4. The CDR3 consists of 14 residues. Germline lookup yields CDR1 SGHRS and CDR2 YFSETQ.